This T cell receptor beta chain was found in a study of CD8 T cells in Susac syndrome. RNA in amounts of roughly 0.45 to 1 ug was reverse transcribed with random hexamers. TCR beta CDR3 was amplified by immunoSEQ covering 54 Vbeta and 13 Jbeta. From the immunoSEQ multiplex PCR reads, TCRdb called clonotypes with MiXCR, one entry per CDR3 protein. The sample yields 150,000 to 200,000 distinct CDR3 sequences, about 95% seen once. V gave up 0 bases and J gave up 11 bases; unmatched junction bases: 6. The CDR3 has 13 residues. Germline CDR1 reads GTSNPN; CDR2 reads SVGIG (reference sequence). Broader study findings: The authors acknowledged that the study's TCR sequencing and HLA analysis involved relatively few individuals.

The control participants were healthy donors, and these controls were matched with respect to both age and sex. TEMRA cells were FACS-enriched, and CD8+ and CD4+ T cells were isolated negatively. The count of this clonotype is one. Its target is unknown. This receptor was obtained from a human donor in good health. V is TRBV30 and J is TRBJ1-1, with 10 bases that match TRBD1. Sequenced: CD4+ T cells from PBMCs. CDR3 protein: CAWSVGTGAAAFF. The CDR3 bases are TGTGCCTGGAGTGTCGGGACAGGGGCGGCGGCTTTCTTT.